The sequence of this TCR beta chain was determined in a study of blood T cell repertoires in COVID-19. Trimming stripped 6 bases from V and 0 bases from J, with 13 bases between. The CDR3 consists of 15 residues. From germline, CDR1 is MRHNA and CDR2 SNTAGT. Authors' data handling: From reference gene primer amplification, estimates of nucleated cell counts were derived. Clones were read by immunoSEQ multiplex PCR, and TCRdb kept only the in-frame ones, dropping some. The D gene and trimming were derived from the DNA, and the V and J assignments and clone size from that table. The sample carries approximately 90,000 clones, roughly 70% recorded once.

The sequenced sample was peripheral blood. V usage is TRBV6-4 and J usage is TRBJ2-3; D remains ambiguous. The receptor was isolated from a woman over 75 with acute or convalescent COVID-19. This CDR3 is CASRYYVPSTDTQYF. CDR3 DNA sequence: TGTGCCAGCAGGTACTACGTTCCTAGCACAGATACGCAGTATTTT.